This T cell receptor beta chain is drawn from a study of blood T cell repertoires in COVID-19. V shed 6 bases, J shed 7 bases, and the junction held 14 bases outside the gene matches. The CDR3 runs 16 residues. Germline loops: CDR1 LNHDA, CDR2 SQIVND (reference sequence). TCRdb's table, derived via immunoSEQ multiplex PCR, lists solely in-frame clones and lacks some. Of about 150,000 clones listed, roughly 78% are singletons. This clone was detected once. The sequence came from a human donor with acute or convalescent COVID-19. The donor label of this sample is uncertain. The rearrangement links TRBV19 to TRBJ1-1; TRBD1 matches 10 bases. What was sequenced was peripheral blood. CDR3 sequence (DNA): TGTGCCAGTAGCCGGGGACAGGGGAATAGGGCCCATGAAGCTTTCTTT. Protein product: CASSRGQGNRAHEAFF.